The 13 T cell receptor beta chains listed next were all sequenced from one sample in a study of T cells in women clearing cervical HPV infection. Sequencing used immunoSEQ multiplex PCR; TCRdb keeps in-frame clones, though not all of them. This sample's clone table lists 45,000 to 50,000 clones. Sequencing was carried out using blood buffy coat. The receptors derive from a woman aged 18-70 years with a cervical HPV16 infection that either progressed to CIN3+ or cleared (not recorded which).

Here the CDR3 reads CASSYPEVRGRGEAFF. The CDR3 DNA, read in part, is TGTGCCAGCAGTTACCCCGAGGTGCGGGGCCGCGGTGAA. This chain links TRBV6-7 with TRBJ1-1; weak D call: TRBD1 (5 bases). The read ends 3 residues shy of where the CDR3 ends; the end is completed using the germline J gene. Being an ORF, TRBV6-7 has a function that is uncertain. Trimming cost V 2 bases and J 7 bases, with 20 bases left between them. CDR3 length: 16 residues.

A word on this clone: The CDR3 goes on 3 residues after the read ends, and that part is filled in from the germline J gene. The sample has other DNA sequences that encode this CDR3 too. The chain has TRBV18 and TRBJ2-4; 8 nucleotides agree with TRBD1. The CDR3 has 15 amino acids. CDR1 is KGHSH, CDR2 LQKENI, per germline. The CDR3 loop is CASSPPGQGAYGQYF. CDR3 DNA (partial): TGTGCCAGCTCACCACCAGGACAGGGAGCGTATGGT. Combining the CDR3 with reference TRBV18 and TRBJ2-4 gives the whole variable domain NAGVMQNPRHLVRRRGQEARLRCSPMKGHSHVYWYRQLPEEGLKFMVYLQKENIIDESGMPKERFSAEFPKEGPSILRIQQVVRGDSAAYFCASSPPGQGAYGQYFGAGTRLSVL.

With regard to this clone: The read comes to an end 3 residues before the CDR3 does, leaving the germline J gene to fill in the end. V is TRBV18 and J is TRBJ1-1, with TRBD1 as a possible D gene (5 bases). Germline V CDR1 and CDR2: KGHSH, LQKENI. This CDR3 has 14 residues. CDR3 sequence reads: CASSPRRGEGEAFF. CDR3 DNA, as far as it was read: TGTGCCAGCTCACCACGAAGGGGTGAAGGAGAA.

Remarks on this clone: One junction end disagrees with the germline gene, perhaps due to a read error. Sequencing ends 3 residues short of the CDR3 end; the germline J gene provides the rest. The sample has other DNA sequences that encode this CDR3 too. This chain links TRBV5-1 with TRBJ1-3; TRBD1 matches at 9 bases. The CDR3 covers 14 residues. Per the germline V gene, CDR1 is SGHRS and CDR2 is YFSETQ. This CDR3 reads CASSPGQGGNTIYF. The covered CDR3 bases are TGCGCCAGCAGCCCGGGACAGGGCGGAAACACG.

As to this clone: The read ends 3 residues early relative to the CDR3; the germline J gene fills the gap. The genes are TRBV10-3 and TRBJ1-2; 7 bases agree with TRBD1. From germline, CDR1 is ENHRY and CDR2 SYGVKD. V dropped 0 bases and J dropped 2; count of bases not matched to a gene: 6. CDR3 length equals 16 residues. The part of the CDR3 DNA that was read is TGTGCCATCAGTGAGTCGGGAGGGGGCAGGAACTATGGC. Residues: CAISESGGGRNYG. From start to end, the CDR3 is CAISESGGGRNYGYTF.

In regard to this clone: The sequence runs out 3 residues before the end of the CDR3; the remainder is reconstructed from the germline J gene. This rearrangement joins TRBV6-1 to TRBJ2-7, with D possibly being TRBD2 (6 bases). V lost 0 bases and J 6 bases, leaving 12 bases between the germline ends. Germline CDR1 reads MNHNS; CDR2 reads SASEGT. CDR3 length: 14 amino acids. The covered CDR3 bases are TGTGCCAGCAGTGAAGCGTTAGGAGGGGTCGAG. It is translated as CASSEALGGVE. Given in full, the CDR3 is CASSEALGGVEQYF.

As to this clone: The CDR3 end falls 3 residues outside the read, so it is completed with the germline J gene. V is TRBV6-2 or TRBV6-3 and J is TRBJ2-5; 7 nucleotides match TRBD2. Germline trimming cut 0 bases from V and 2 bases from J; bases unmatched to any gene: 3. The length of the CDR3 is 15 residues. Germline V gene data show CDR1 as MNHEY and CDR2 as SVGEGT. The CDR3 loop reads CASSYSGGSQETQYF. The DNA read from the CDR3 is TGTGCCAGCAGTTACTCGGGGGGGAGTCAAGAGACC.

The CDR3 reads CASSGTGGETQYF. The CDR3 bases that were read are TGTGCCAGCAGCGGGACAGGGGGAGAGACC. The V call is TRBV5-4, the J call TRBJ2-5; 11 bases line up with TRBD1. The CDR3 end falls 3 residues outside the read, so it is completed with the germline J gene. This CDR3 is 13 amino acids long. V dropped 4 bases and J dropped 4; count of bases not matched to a gene: 0. Germline V gene data show CDR1 as SGHNT and CDR2 as YYREEE (reference sequence).

On this clone: The read terminates 3 residues ahead of where the CDR3 ends, so the germline J gene completes it. This chain uses TRBV7-2 with TRBJ2-1; 11 bases agree with TRBD2. Germline assignment: CDR1 SGHTA and CDR2 FQGNSA. The CDR3 is 15 residues long. Trimming cost V 1 base and J 7 bases; bases outside gene matches: 3. CDR3 amino acids: CASSLVAGGENEQFF. The DNA read from the CDR3 is TGTGCCAGCAGCTTAGTAGCGGGGGGGGAGAATGAG.

The DNA read from the CDR3 is TGCAGCGTTGAGGCTGGGACAGCCCTCACAGATACG. It encodes CSVEAGTALTDT. The complete CDR3 reads CSVEAGTALTDTQYF. The genes are TRBV29-1 and TRBJ2-3, with TRBD1 matching 7 bases. The read ends 3 residues early relative to the CDR3; the germline J gene fills the gap. Per germline, CDR1 SQVTM and CDR2 ANQGSEA. V trimming: 3 bases; J trimming: 2 bases; junction bases outside the gene matches: 8. This CDR3 is 15 amino acids long.

A note on this clone: Read sequence stops 3 residues before the CDR3 end, and the germline J gene provides the missing end. The V gene is TRBV7-3, the J gene TRBJ1-4; D might be TRBD1 (5 bases). Germline CDR1 SGHTA, CDR2 FQGTGA. The CDR3 is made up of 15 amino acids. CDR3 loop: CASSPWVSGANVLFF. The DNA read from the CDR3 is TGTGCCAGCAGTCCTTGGGTATCTGGGGCCAACGTA. The whole variable domain, remainder taken from reference TRBV7-3 and TRBJ1-4, is GAGVSQTPSNKVTEKGKYVELRCDPISGHTALYWYRQSLGQGPEFLIYFQGTGAADDSGLPNDRFFAVRPEGSVSTLKIQRTERGDSAVYLCASSPWVSGANVLFFGSGTQLSVL.

Of note for this clone: The read ends 3 residues shy of where the CDR3 ends; the end is completed using the germline J gene. The V and J genes are TRBV20-1 and TRBJ2-7; 11 nucleotides agree with TRBD2. Germline V lookup: CDR1 DFQATT, CDR2 SNEGSKA (reference sequence). The CDR3 sequence is 15 residues long. After removal of 6 bases from V and 1 base from J, the junction contained 8 bases not matched to a gene. The CDR3 sequence is CSALGTSGNSYEQYF. CDR3 bases read: TGCAGTGCCCTCGGGACTAGCGGAAATTCCTACGAG.

As to this clone: The sequenced fragment ends 3 residues before the CDR3 boundary, so the rest is inferred from the germline J gene. The chain joins TRBV12-3 or TRBV12-4 to TRBJ1-5; D ambiguous. The CDR3 runs 14 residues. V gave up 0 bases and J gave up 5 bases, with 8 bases separating them. The CDR3 here is CASSLAYRDQPQHF. The part of the CDR3 DNA that was read is TGTGCCAGCAGTTTAGCATACCGGGATCAGCCC.